A single sample gave rise to the 3 T cell receptor beta chains below, sequenced in a study of control samples from healthy donors and cancer patients. TCRdb keeps only in-frame clones here, not all; method: immunoSEQ multiplex PCR. In the table there are roughly 48,000 clones, around 90% of which are singletons. Sample: PBMCs. Receptors originate from a woman aged 35 to 49 with head and neck cancer.

The chain uses TRBV27 and TRBJ2-3; D ambiguous. The CDR3 is 14 amino acids. Trimming stripped 3 bases from V and 0 bases from J, with 7 bases between. Per germline, CDR1 MNHEY and CDR2 SMNVEV (reference sequence). The CDR3: CASSLRVSTDTQYF. DNA for the CDR3: TGTGCCAGCAGTTTGCGCGTGAGCACAGATACGCAGTATTTT.

The genes are TRBV5-1 and TRBJ1-2; no definite D call. Germline assignment: CDR1 SGHRS and CDR2 YFSETQ. CDR3 length: 14 amino acids. Trimming took 1 base from V and 7 from J, leaving 14 bases between them. The CDR3 nucleotides read TGCGCCAGCAGCTTGTCTCCGCCGGGCGGTGGCTACACCTTC. The encoded protein is CASSLSPPGGGYTF.

The genes are TRBV3-1 (or the pseudogene TRBV3-2) and TRBJ2-2; no clear D gene. The ends were cut back, 1 base at V and 0 bases at J, with 12 bases in the middle. CDR3 size: 17 residues. Germline V gene data show CDR1 as LGHDT and CDR2 as YNNKEL (reference sequence). The CDR3 region is CASSQGYSTANTGELFF. The DNA of the CDR3 is TGTGCCAGCAGCCAAGGTTATTCTACCGCGAACACCGGGGAGCTGTTTTTT.